The entry below describes one TCR beta chain. Its cognate antigen has yet to be identified. Per-base quality was not reported, and no clone a single base away is much larger than it. The sample is drawn from a study of cytomegalovirus exposure and HLA in healthy donors listed by TCRdb under 2017. In the study overall: According to a later analysis, one platform produced both the 120 validation repertoires and the 670 or so repertoires of the first cohort. The study aimed to test whether signatures of past pathogen exposure could be identified by cataloging public T cell receptors. Besides the first cohort of under 700 subjects, a separate validation cohort made up of 120 different subjects was used. The study combined high-throughput TCR immunosequencing, statistical association of individual TCRs with disease status, and machine learning to predict cytomegalovirus infection status.

The research as a whole found: The authors suggested that the approach could potentially be generalized to other disease states and immunological phenotypes. The classifier was reported to diagnose cytomegalovirus status with high specificity and sensitivity in both the original cohort and the validation cohort. A later analysis found that TCRs clustered in the first cohort also tended to co-occur in the 95 to 150 validation repertoires, with approximately 95% of cluster scores above 0. Across donors, most TCR sequences were observed very rarely, whereas some public TCRs were present in many individuals. In vitro tests confirmed that a few of the cytomegalovirus-associated TCR beta chains recognize cytomegalovirus antigens. A later analysis lacked HLA typing for the validation cohort, so it scored co-occurrence in that cohort across all 120 or so repertoires. The study gave a list of 150 to 200 TCR beta chains associated with cytomegalovirus.

The donors were included in the validation cohort of approximately 130 subjects, a group kept apart from the roughly 700-subject first cohort. Library prep was done by the immunoSEQ multiplex PCR assay. As for the authors' bioinformatics: A statistical classification framework was developed to diagnose cytomegalovirus status using the catalog of TCR beta chain sequences. In TCRdb, the immuneACCESS table is reduced to in-frame sequences with V and J assigned. These tables do not hold every clone; where another copy was compared, an unresolved V gene accounts for under half, and the others remain unexplained. V and J calls and clone size are given by that table; D and trimming were obtained from the DNA. The table for this sample lists some 130,000 clones; roughly 89% of them were counted only once. The ten largest clones represent roughly 1.2% of the sample. From the germline V gene, CDR1 is SGHTA and CDR2 is FQGNSA. Measured from the cysteine to the phenylalanine, the CDR3 is 14 residues long. CDR3 DNA only is kept here, 42 bases in frame from base 1. The trim is 5 bases for V and 1 base for J, with a gap of 11 bases between the germline ends.

Sequencing was performed on PBMCs. This receptor was taken from a woman between 18 and 30 years old in good health and CMV-seronegative. Recombination linked TRBV7-2 to TRBJ1-2; a tentative D call is TRBD1 (6 bases match). For the CDR3, the sequence is CASSPQQGNYGYTF. Read as DNA, the sequence is TGTGCCAGCAGCCCCCAACAGGGTAACTATGGCTACACCTTC.